This T cell receptor beta chain was recovered during a study of T cells after yellow fever vaccination. Using its own MiXCR run on the 5' RACE reads, TCRdb lists one record per CDR3 protein. The sample records about 310,000 distinct CDR3 sequences, roughly 3.5% being singletons. Study results and limitations: Reappearing after the booster were most of the clones from primary vaccination (96% CD4, 88% CD8).

This clonotype was seen ten or more times. The antigen remains undetermined. The sequence was obtained from a young man who received the YFV17D yellow fever vaccine. The sample consisted of PBMCs, taken on the day of the yellow fever booster vaccination.

CDR3 sequence: CASSTTGGSGANVLTF. DNA of the CDR3: TGTGCCAGCAGTACCACAGGGGGCTCCGGGGCCAACGTCCTGACTTTC. This chain joins TRBV6-2 or TRBV6-3 and TRBJ2-6, with TRBD1 identical over 9 bases. With V trimmed by 5 bases and J by 4 bases, 6 bases remained unmatched. Germline CDR1 MNHEY, CDR2 SVGEGT. The CDR3 is 16 amino acids.